This passage covers 30 T cell receptor beta chains from one sample sequenced in a study of cytomegalovirus exposure and HLA in healthy donors. This PCR relied on a set of 60 Vbeta primers and 13 Jbeta primers. Assay: immunoSEQ multiplex PCR; the TCRdb copy retains only in-frame clones and omits some. Altogether over 150,000 clones are present, roughly 83% being singletons, with the ten largest covering 1.2%. Sample: PBMCs. Every receptor here comes from a boy aged 2-9 years in good health and CMV-seronegative.

CDR3 sequence: CASSVYDRVGEKLFF. CDR3 nucleotide sequence: TGTGCCAGCAGCGTATACGACAGGGTGGGGGAAAAACTGTTTTTT. The V call is TRBV9, the J call TRBJ1-4, with TRBD1 matching over 7 bases. Germline V lookup: CDR1 SGDLS, CDR2 YYNGEE. V lost 1 base and J lost 8; bases outside the gene matches: 8. The CDR3 has 15 amino acids.

The J gene is TRBJ2-1, the V gene TRBV29-1; tentative D call: TRBD2 (5 bases). The CDR3 loop spans 13 amino acids. Germline V lookup: CDR1 SQVTM, CDR2 ANQGSEA. The germline V and J ends were trimmed by 0 bases and 6 bases, with 9 bases remaining between them. CDR3 region: CSVEDQTTNEQFF. In nucleotides, the CDR3 is TGCAGCGTTGAAGATCAGACTACCAATGAGCAGTTCTTC.

The chain carries TRBV5-4 and TRBJ2-5; D possibly corresponds to TRBD2 (5 bases). Looked up from germline, CDR1 is SGHNT and CDR2 is YYREEE (reference sequence). Trimming took off 4 bases at V and 1 base at J, with 11 bases between the two ends. The CDR3 spans 14 residues. The CDR3 protein is CASSPALAQETQYF. The CDR3 coding sequence is TGTGCCAGCAGCCCCGCGCTAGCCCAAGAGACCCAGTACTTC. The full variable domain, completed using reference TRBV5-4 and TRBJ2-5, is ETGVTQSPTHLIKTRGQQVTLRCSSQSGHNTVSWYQQALGQGPQFIFQYYREEENGRGNFPPRFSGLQFPNYSSELNVNALELDDSALYLCASSPALAQETQYFGPGTRLLVL.

The chain has TRBV12-5 and TRBJ2-5; a weak D match, TRBD1 (5 bases). The V gene lost 7 bases and the J gene lost 5 bases, with 14 bases spanning the gap. Germline-derived CDR1 and CDR2 are LGHNT and FRNRAP. The CDR3 spans 13 residues. The CDR3 here is CASDWQGSETQYF. Written as DNA, the CDR3 is TGTGCTAGTGACTGGCAGGGTTCGGAGACCCAGTACTTC.

The gene calls are TRBV4-2 and TRBJ2-1; 16 nucleotides line up with TRBD2. The CDR3 is 20 residues long. CDR1 and CDR2 from the germline V gene are LGHNA and YNFKEQ. J gave up 4 bases and V 3 bases, and 12 bases lay outside the gene matches. The CDR3 nucleotides are TGTGCCAGCAGCCAGGCGGGACTAGCGGGGGGGCCAGTTTCTTACAATGAGCAGTTCTTC. Translation gives CASSQAGLAGGPVSYNEQFF.

CDR3 residues: CAISPGTPYNEQFF. DNA of the CDR3: TGTGCCATCTCCCCCGGGACTCCGTACAATGAGCAGTTCTTC. The chain joins TRBV27 to TRBJ2-1, with D maybe TRBD2 (6 bases). CDR3 length equals 14 residues. The V end was cut by 10 bases, the J end by 4 bases, with 17 bases between. The germline gives CDR1 MNHEY, CDR2 SMNVEV (reference sequence).

The chain recombines TRBV11-2 with TRBJ1-1, with D hard to call. Germline lookup yields CDR1 SGHAT and CDR2 FQNNGV. V was trimmed by 2 bases and J by 1 base, leaving 14 bases between them. The length of the CDR3 is 16 residues. CDR3 in DNA: TGTGCCAGCAGCTTATGGCCCCTCGGAGGGAACACTGAAGCTTTCTTT. This gives the protein CASSLWPLGGNTEAFF.

V and J are TRBV15 and TRBJ2-5, with D possibly matching TRBD1 (6 bases). This CDR3 has 14 residues. The V gene's germline CDR1 is LNHNV and CDR2 YYDKDF (reference sequence). V lost 3 bases and J lost 2, with 10 bases in between. The CDR3 nucleotides are TGTGCCACCAGCAGCCAGGACAGACAAGAGACCCAGTACTTC. It yields the protein CATSSQDRQETQYF.

The chain joins TRBV6-6 to TRBJ1-3; 10 bases are shared with TRBD1. The trim removed 6 bases at V and 2 bases at J, leaving 4 bases unmatched. This CDR3 has 15 residues. Looked up from germline, CDR1 is MNHNY and CDR2 is SVGAGI (reference sequence). CDR3 in DNA: TGTGCCAGCAGCCCCGGGACAGGGGCTGGAAACACCATATATTTT. It yields the protein CASSPGTGAGNTIYF.

This chain uses TRBV18 with TRBJ1-2; D is ambiguous. CDR1 is KGHSH, CDR2 LQKENI, per germline. This CDR3 spans 13 amino acids. The V end lost 2 bases, the J end lost 2 bases, and 6 bases lay between the germline ends. In DNA form, the CDR3 reads TGTGCCAGCTCACCATCAGTCAACTATGGCTACACCTTC. Amino acids: CASSPSVNYGYTF.

The V and J genes are TRBV10-2 and TRBJ2-7, with TRBD2 identical over 8 bases. The germline V gene encodes CDR1 WSHSY and CDR2 SAAADI. The V gene end was trimmed by 6 bases and the J gene end by 4 bases; junction bases not matched to a gene: 5. The CDR3 sequence is 13 residues long. The DNA of the CDR3 is TGCGCCAGCAGGCCAGCGGGGGCTTACGAGCAGTACGTC. Amino acid sequence: CASRPAGAYEQYV.

The chain joins TRBV2 to TRBJ2-2, with a weak D call TRBD1 (7 bases). Germline V CDR1 and CDR2: SNHLY, FYNNEI. This CDR3 is 15 amino acids long. With 10 bases removed from V and 3 bases from J, the gap between germline ends came to 18 bases. The CDR3 nucleotides are TGTGCCACAAGGGGTCAGGGGGACTACACCGGGGAGCTGTTTTTT. Translation gives CATRGQGDYTGELFF.

This clone was found a few times. The V call is TRBV30, the J call TRBJ1-1; D possibly corresponds to TRBD1 (6 bases). There are 12 residues in the CDR3. Germline loops: CDR1 GTSNPN, CDR2 SVGIG (reference sequence). Trimming removed 3 bases at V and 5 bases at J, with 10 bases between. In DNA form, the CDR3 reads TGTGCCTGGAGCCCAGGGGCGACTGAAGCTTTCTTT. It translates to CAWSPGATEAFF.

Details on this clone: One end of the junction fails to match germline, which may point to a read error. The CDR3 sequence is CASSLETGWFF. For the CDR3, the DNA is TGTGCCAGCAGCCTAGAGACAGGTTGGTTCTTC. This chain links TRBV6-6 with TRBJ1-2; TRBD1 might be the D (6 bases). The CDR3 sequence is 11 residues long. Germline lookup yields CDR1 MNHNY and CDR2 SVGAGI (reference sequence).

The rearrangement uses TRBV19 and TRBJ1-2; D ambiguous. The length of the CDR3 is 13 residues. V gave up 2 bases and J gave up 4 bases, with 8 bases separating them. Germline assignment: CDR1 LNHDA and CDR2 SQIVND (reference sequence). CDR3 DNA: TGTGCCAGTAGTATACCCCAAGCCTATGGCTACACCTTC. It codes for CASSIPQAYGYTF.

This rearrangement joins TRBV29-1 to TRBJ1-1; 7 bases agree with TRBD1. Unmatched junction bases numbered 11, after V lost 3 bases and J lost 4 bases. Germline values: CDR1 SQVTM, CDR2 ANQGSEA. The CDR3 sequence is 15 residues long. The CDR3 here is CSVEFKGGRGTEAFF. The CDR3 DNA is TGCAGCGTTGAGTTTAAAGGGGGCAGAGGCACTGAAGCTTTCTTT.

About this clone itself: At one end the junction does not follow the germline gene, possibly because of a read error. The chain recombines TRBV10-3 with TRBJ2-7; no reliable D call. The CDR3 consists of 13 residues. The germline gives CDR1 ENHRY, CDR2 SYGVKD. CDR3 DNA: TGTGCCGTCAGGTTGAGCAGCTCCTACGAGCGGTACTTC. Its translation is CAVRLSSSYERYF.

V gene TRBV7-9 combines with J gene TRBJ2-3; the match to TRBD2 covers 8 bases. Germline-derived CDR1 and CDR2 are SEHNR and FQNEAQ (reference sequence). This CDR3 has 11 amino acids. Trimming took 10 bases from V and 6 from J; bases not matched to a gene: 3. The CDR3 sequence: CATAGGDTQYF. CDR3 DNA: TGTGCCACCGCGGGGGGCGATACGCAGTATTTT.

V and J are TRBV28 and TRBJ1-1; D remains ambiguous. V was shortened by 7 bases and J by 6 bases, with 18 bases between the two germline ends. CDR1 is MDHEN and CDR2 is SYDVKM in the germline V gene. This CDR3 spans 14 amino acids. CDR3: CASKPGSVNPEAFF. The CDR3 nucleotides are TGTGCCAGCAAGCCCGGTAGTGTTAATCCTGAAGCTTTCTTT.

This clone was counted a few times. The chain links TRBV6-5 to TRBJ2-1, with 8 nucleotides matching TRBD1. Germline values: CDR1 MNHEY, CDR2 SVGAGI. The CDR3 covers 15 residues. J was trimmed by 3 bases and V by 6 bases; bases with no gene match: 7. The CDR3 loop reads CASRPRQGRYNEQFF. The CDR3 DNA follows: TGTGCCAGCAGACCCCGACAGGGGCGCTACAATGAGCAGTTCTTC.

This clone appeared once. The chain recombines TRBV5-5 with TRBJ2-7; D is possibly TRBD2 (6 bases). The germline V gene has CDR1 SGHKS and CDR2 YYEKEE (reference sequence). The germline V and J ends were trimmed by 1 base and 6 bases, with 11 bases remaining between them. The CDR3 totals 13 residues. The CDR3, as DNA: TGTGCCAGCAGCTTGTTGGAGGGGAGCGAGCAGTACTTC. It yields the protein CASSLLEGSEQYF.

This clone occurred once. V is TRBV18 and J is TRBJ1-3, with TRBD1 identical over 7 bases. The CDR3 is made up of 17 amino acids. Trimming removed 2 bases from V and 5 bases from J; junction bases left unmatched: 12. Germline CDR1 KGHSH, CDR2 LQKENI. This CDR3 reads CASSPGTDRAERNTIYF. CDR3 nucleotide sequence: TGTGCCAGCTCACCAGGGACCGACAGGGCCGAAAGAAACACCATATATTTT.

The rearrangement links TRBV5-5 to TRBJ2-3, with D possibly being TRBD2 (5 bases). CDR1 is SGHKS, CDR2 YYEKEE, per germline (reference sequence). This CDR3 has 14 amino acids. Trimming took 7 bases from V and 0 from J, leaving 12 bases between them. The CDR3 nucleotides read TGTGCCAGCCGCATTAGCGTTAGCACAGATACGCAGTATTTT. Translated: CASRISVSTDTQYF. The variable domain in full, completed from reference TRBV5-5 and TRBJ2-3, reads DAGVTQSPTHLIKTRGQQVTLRCSPISGHKSVSWYQQVLGQGPQFIFQYYEKEERGRGNFPDRFSARQFPNYSSELNVNALLLGDSALYLCASRISVSTDTQYFGPGTRLTVL.

V and J are TRBV7-2 and TRBJ1-2; 8 bases agree with TRBD1. Germline V gene lookup returns CDR1 SGHTA and CDR2 FQGNSA. V was clipped by 3 bases and J by 1 base; unmatched bases: 4. There are 15 residues in the CDR3. The CDR3 nucleotides are TGTGCCAGCAGCTTCCAAGGACAGGGTAACTATGGCTACACCTTC. It yields the protein CASSFQGQGNYGYTF.

The rearrangement links TRBV5-1 to TRBJ1-6; D unresolved. Germline V lookup: CDR1 SGHRS, CDR2 YFSETQ. V dropped 0 bases and J dropped 7 bases, with 11 bases sitting between them. The CDR3 extends over 15 amino acids. CDR3 DNA sequence: TGCGCCAGCAGCTTGGATCGGGGAGGAAATTCACCCCTCCACTTT. Translated: CASSLDRGGNSPLHF.

This clone is a singleton in its sample. This sequence joins TRBV5-1 and TRBJ1-4, with D possibly matching TRBD1 (6 bases). There are 16 residues in the CDR3. V lost 2 bases and J lost 4, with 15 bases in between. The V gene's germline CDR1 is SGHRS and CDR2 YFSETQ. CDR3: CASSLVPQGLNEKLFF. Here the CDR3 DNA reads TGCGCCAGCAGCTTAGTCCCACAGGGCCTTAATGAAAAACTGTTTTTT.

V and J are TRBV13 and TRBJ2-2; TRBD1 matches 7 bases. The CDR3 has 15 residues. CDR1 and CDR2 (germline): PRHDT, FYEKMQ (reference sequence). V lost 5 bases, J lost 1 base, and 4 bases stayed unmatched. As DNA, the CDR3 is TGTGCCAGCAGCCTAAGGACAGGGAACACCGGGGAGCTGTTTTTT. Translation: CASSLRTGNTGELFF.

This chain uses TRBV7-6 with TRBJ1-1; 7 nucleotides line up with TRBD1. The CDR3 consists of 15 residues. J was trimmed by 4 bases and V by 4 bases; bases with no gene match: 9. Germline V gene sequence: CDR1 SGHVS, CDR2 FNYEAQ. CDR3 bases: TGTGCCAGCAGCTCCCAGGGGGGTTGGGGCACTGAAGCTTTCTTT. Protein: CASSSQGGWGTEAFF.

The CDR3 reads CASIQREGPRDEQFF. The CDR3 nucleotides read TGTGCCAGCATACAGCGGGAGGGCCCCCGTGATGAGCAGTTCTTC. The V gene is TRBV13, the J gene TRBJ2-1, with 10 bases identical to TRBD2. This CDR3 is 15 amino acids long. J gave up 8 bases and V 7 bases, and 11 bases lay outside the gene matches. Germline CDR1 PRHDT, CDR2 FYEKMQ (reference sequence).

The rearrangement links TRBV29-1 to TRBJ2-1; D perhaps matches TRBD1 (5 bases). V shed 4 bases and J shed 1 base, with 14 bases lying between them. This CDR3 has 15 amino acids. Germline-derived CDR1 and CDR2 are SQVTM and ANQGSEA. CDR3 loop: CSVVVGPPSYNEQFF. CDR3 in DNA: TGCAGCGTTGTTGTGGGGCCCCCTTCCTACAATGAGCAGTTCTTC.